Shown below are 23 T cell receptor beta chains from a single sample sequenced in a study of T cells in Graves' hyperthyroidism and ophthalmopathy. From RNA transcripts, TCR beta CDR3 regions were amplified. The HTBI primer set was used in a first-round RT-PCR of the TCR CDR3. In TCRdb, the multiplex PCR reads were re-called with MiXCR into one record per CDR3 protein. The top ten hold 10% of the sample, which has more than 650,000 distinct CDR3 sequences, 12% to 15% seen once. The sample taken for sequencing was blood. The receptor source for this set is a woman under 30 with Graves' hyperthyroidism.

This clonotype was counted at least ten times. CDR3: CASSQAGGSNQPQHF. The CDR3 DNA sequence: TGTGCCAGCTCCCAAGCAGGGGGTAGCAATCAGCCCCAGCATTTT. This sequence joins TRBV18 and TRBJ1-5; 7 bases line up with TRBD1. The CDR3 is 15 residues long. The V and J ends lost 6 bases and 0 bases, in that order; junction bases with no gene match: 5. CDR1 is KGHSH and CDR2 is LQKENI in the germline V gene.

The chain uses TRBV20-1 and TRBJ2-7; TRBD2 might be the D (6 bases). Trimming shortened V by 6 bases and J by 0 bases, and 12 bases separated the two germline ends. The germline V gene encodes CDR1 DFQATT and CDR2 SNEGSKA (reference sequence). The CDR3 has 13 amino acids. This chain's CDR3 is CSATSGDSYEQYF. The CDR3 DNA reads TGCAGTGCAACCTCGGGGGACTCCTACGAGCAGTACTTC.

The CDR3 region is CSVEDLDYQQFF. CDR3 in DNA: TGCAGCGTTGAAGATCTTGACTACCAGCAGTTCTTC. This chain uses TRBV29-1 with TRBJ2-1; perhaps TRBD2 as D (5 bases). The CDR3 loop spans 12 amino acids. Trimming stripped 0 bases from V and 11 bases from J, with 11 bases between. Germline V gives CDR1 SQVTM, CDR2 ANQGSEA.

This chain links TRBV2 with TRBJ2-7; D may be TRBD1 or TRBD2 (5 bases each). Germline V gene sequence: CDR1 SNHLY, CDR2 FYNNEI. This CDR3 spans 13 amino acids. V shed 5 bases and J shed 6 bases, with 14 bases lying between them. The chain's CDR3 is CASSRDGGGEQYF. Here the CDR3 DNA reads TGTGCCAGCAGTCGGGACGGAGGAGGCGAGCAGTACTTC. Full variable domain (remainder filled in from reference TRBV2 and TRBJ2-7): EPEVTQTPSHQVTQMGQEVILRCVPISNHLYFYWYRQILGQKVEFLVSFYNNEISEKSEIFDDQFSVERPDGSNFTLKIRSTKLEDSAMYFCASSRDGGGEQYFGPGTRLTVT.

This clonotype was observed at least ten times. CDR3 residues: CASSRQSGYGYTF. CDR3 coding DNA: TGTGCCAGCAGTCGACAGTCTGGCTATGGCTACACCTTC. This chain links TRBV2 with TRBJ1-2, with TRBD1 as a possible D gene (5 bases). This CDR3 spans 13 amino acids. The germline V and J ends were trimmed by 5 bases and 4 bases, with 11 bases remaining between them. Germline V CDR1 and CDR2: SNHLY, FYNNEI.

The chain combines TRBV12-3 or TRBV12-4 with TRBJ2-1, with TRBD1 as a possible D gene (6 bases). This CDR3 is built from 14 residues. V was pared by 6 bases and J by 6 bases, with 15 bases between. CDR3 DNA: TGTGCCAGCAGGTGGGGCAGGGGCACCAATGAGCAGTTCTTC. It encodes CASRWGRGTNEQFF.

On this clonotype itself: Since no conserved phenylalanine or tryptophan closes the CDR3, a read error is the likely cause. In DNA form, the CDR3 reads TGCAGTGCTAGAGAACGCCCAACCCTAGCGAGAGGTAAGAGCTCCTACAATGAGCAGTTCCTC. It specifies CSARERPTLARGKSSYNEQFL. The chain uses TRBV20-1 and TRBJ2-1; possibly TRBD2 for D (6 bases). This CDR3 region has 21 residues. Germline CDR1 is DFQATT and CDR2 is SNEGSKA (reference sequence). Trimming left V 0 bases short and J 0 bases short, with 27 bases between.

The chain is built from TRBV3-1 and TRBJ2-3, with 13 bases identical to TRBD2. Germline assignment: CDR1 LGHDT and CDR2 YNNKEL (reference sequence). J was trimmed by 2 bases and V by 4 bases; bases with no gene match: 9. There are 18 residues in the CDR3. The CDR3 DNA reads TGTGCCAGCAGCCGTGGCTCTGGGACTAGCGGGAACACAGATACGCAGTATTTT. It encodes CASSRGSGTSGNTDTQYF.

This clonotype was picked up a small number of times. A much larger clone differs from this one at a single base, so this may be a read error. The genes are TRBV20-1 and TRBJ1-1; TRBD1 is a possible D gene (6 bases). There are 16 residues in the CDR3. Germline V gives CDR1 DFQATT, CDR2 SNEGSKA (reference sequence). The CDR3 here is CSARWGHRPLNAEAFF. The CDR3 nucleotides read TGCAGTGCTAGATGGGGGCACAGGCCCTTGAACGCTGAAGCTTTCTTT.

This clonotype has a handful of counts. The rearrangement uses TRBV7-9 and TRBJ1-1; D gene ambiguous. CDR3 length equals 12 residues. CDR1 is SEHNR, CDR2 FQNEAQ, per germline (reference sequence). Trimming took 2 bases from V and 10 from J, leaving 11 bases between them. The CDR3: CASSLMRGAAFF. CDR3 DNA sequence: TGTGCCAGCAGCTTAATGAGAGGAGCAGCTTTCTTT.

The CDR3 DNA is TGTGCCTGGAGTCCATCCCTCAGGACAGGGGGCAACGAGCAGTACTTC. It codes for CAWSPSLRTGGNEQYF. V is TRBV30 and J is TRBJ2-7, with 11 bases fitting TRBD1. There are 16 residues in the CDR3. Germline assignment: CDR1 GTSNPN and CDR2 SVGIG (reference sequence). V was clipped by 2 bases and J by 5 bases; unmatched bases: 11. Combining the CDR3 with reference TRBV30 and TRBJ2-7 gives the whole variable domain SQTIHQWPATLVQPVGSPLSLECTVEGTSNPNLYWYRQAAGRGLQLLFYSVGIGQISSEVPQNLSASRPQDRQFILSSKKLLLSDSGFYLCAWSPSLRTGGNEQYFGPGTRLTVT.

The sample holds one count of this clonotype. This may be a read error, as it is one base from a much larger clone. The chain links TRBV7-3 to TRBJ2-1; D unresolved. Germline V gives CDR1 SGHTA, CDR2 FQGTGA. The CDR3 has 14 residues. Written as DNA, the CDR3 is TGTGCCAGCAGCCCCGATGGACCCTACAATGAGCAGTCCTTC. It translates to CASSPDGPYNEQSF.

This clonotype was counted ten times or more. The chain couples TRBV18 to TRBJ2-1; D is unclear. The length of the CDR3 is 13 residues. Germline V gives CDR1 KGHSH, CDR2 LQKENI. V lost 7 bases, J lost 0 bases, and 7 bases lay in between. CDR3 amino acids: CASCLSSYNEQFF. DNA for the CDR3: TGTGCCAGCTGTCTGAGCTCCTACAATGAGCAGTTCTTC.

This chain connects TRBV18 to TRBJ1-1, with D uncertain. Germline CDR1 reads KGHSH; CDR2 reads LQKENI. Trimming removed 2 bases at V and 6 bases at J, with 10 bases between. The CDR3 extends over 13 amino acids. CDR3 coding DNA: TGTGCCAGCTCACCAGCCCTGGAAGCTGAAGCTTTCTTT. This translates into CASSPALEAEAFF.

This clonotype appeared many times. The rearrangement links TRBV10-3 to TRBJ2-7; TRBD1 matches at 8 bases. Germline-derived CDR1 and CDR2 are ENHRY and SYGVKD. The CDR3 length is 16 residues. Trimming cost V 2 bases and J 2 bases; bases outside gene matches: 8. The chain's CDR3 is CAISEPGAGGTYEQYF. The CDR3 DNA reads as TGTGCCATCAGTGAGCCCGGGGCAGGGGGCACCTACGAGCAGTACTTC.

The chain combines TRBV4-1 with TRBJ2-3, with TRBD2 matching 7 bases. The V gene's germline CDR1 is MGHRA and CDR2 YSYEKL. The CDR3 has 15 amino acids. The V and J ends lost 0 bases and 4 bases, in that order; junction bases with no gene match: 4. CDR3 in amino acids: CASSQESGTSDTQYF. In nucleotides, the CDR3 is TGCGCCAGCAGCCAAGAGAGCGGGACCTCAGATACGCAGTATTTT.

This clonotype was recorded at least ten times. The CDR3 nucleotides are TGTGCCAGCAGTGGGGACAGTTACAATGAGCAGTTCTTC. Its protein is CASSGDSYNEQFF. V is TRBV2 and J is TRBJ2-1, with 7 bases identical to TRBD1. This CDR3 comprises 13 residues. J was trimmed by 4 bases and V by 4 bases; bases with no gene match: 1. Germline loops: CDR1 SNHLY, CDR2 FYNNEI.

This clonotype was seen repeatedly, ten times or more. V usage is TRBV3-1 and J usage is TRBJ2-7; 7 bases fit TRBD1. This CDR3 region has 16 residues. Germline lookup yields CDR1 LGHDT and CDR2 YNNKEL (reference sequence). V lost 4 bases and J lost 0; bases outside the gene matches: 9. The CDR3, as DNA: TGTGCCAGCAGCCCCCGGGCGGACAGGAGCTCCTACGAGCAGTACTTC. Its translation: CASSPRADRSSYEQYF.

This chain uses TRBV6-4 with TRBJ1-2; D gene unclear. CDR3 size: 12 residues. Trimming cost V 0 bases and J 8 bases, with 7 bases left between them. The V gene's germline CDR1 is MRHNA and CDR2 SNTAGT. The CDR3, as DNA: TGTGCCAGCAGTGACTCAGGGCACGGCTACACCTTC. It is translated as CASSDSGHGYTF.

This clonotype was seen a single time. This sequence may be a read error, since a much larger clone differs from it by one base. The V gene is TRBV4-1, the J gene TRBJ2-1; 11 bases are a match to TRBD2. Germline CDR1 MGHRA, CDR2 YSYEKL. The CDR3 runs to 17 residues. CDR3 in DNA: TGCGCCTGCAGCCAAGATCGCGGGACTAGCGGATTCAATGAGCAGTTCTTC. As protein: CACSQDRGTSGFNEQFF.

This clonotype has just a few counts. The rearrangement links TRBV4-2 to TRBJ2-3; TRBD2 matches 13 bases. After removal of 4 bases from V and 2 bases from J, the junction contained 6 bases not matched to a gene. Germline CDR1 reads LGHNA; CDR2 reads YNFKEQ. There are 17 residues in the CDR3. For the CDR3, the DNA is TGTGCCAGCAGCCGGACTACTAGCGGGAGGGCCACAGATACGCAGTATTTT. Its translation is CASSRTTSGRATDTQYF.

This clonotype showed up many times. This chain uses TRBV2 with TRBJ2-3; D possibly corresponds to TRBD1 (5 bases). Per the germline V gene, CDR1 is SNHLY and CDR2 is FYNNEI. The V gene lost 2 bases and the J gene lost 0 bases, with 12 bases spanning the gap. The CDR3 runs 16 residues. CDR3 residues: CASSEFLDISTDTQYF. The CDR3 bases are TGTGCCAGCAGTGAATTTTTGGACATCAGCACAGATACGCAGTATTTT.

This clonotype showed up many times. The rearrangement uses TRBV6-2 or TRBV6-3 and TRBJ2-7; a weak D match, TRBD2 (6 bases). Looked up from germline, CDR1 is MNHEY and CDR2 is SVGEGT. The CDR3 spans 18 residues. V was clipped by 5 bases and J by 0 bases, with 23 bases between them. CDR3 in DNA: TGTGCCAGCAGTGCTCTCTCAACCGGGACTTCTCCCTCCTACGAGCAGTACTTC. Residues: CASSALSTGTSPSYEQYF.